A selection of T cell receptor beta chains follows, all from one sample in a study of CD8+ T cells in alopecia areata. Generated by immunoSEQ multiplex PCR, the TCRdb table keeps only in-frame clones and is missing some. The sample shows a few hundred thousand clones, roughly 50% of them seen only once. The sample was CD8+ T cells sorted from blood. The source is a human donor in good health. CDR3s include the opening cysteine and the closing phenylalanine or tryptophan. The D gene is left open where the match is weak. Clone size is given for some rows only: seen once, a few or many times, or a class if the clone is expanded.

>NA|TRBV6-5|TRBJ2-1|NA
TGTGCCAGTCTAGGGGGGGCTGAGCAGTTCTTC
CASLGGAEQFF
>NA|TRBV9|TRBJ1-2|NA
TGTGCCAGCAGCGCCGGGGAGGGCTATGGCTACACCTTC
CASSAGEGYGYTF
>NA|TRBV5-6|TRBJ2-5|NA
TGTGCCAGCAGCAGTCCGGGGGCCGGAGAGACCCAGTACTTC
CASSSPGAGETQYF
>NA|TRBV13|TRBJ1-1|NA
TGTGCCAGCAGCGACCTACCAAGGGGGAACACTGAAGCTTTCTTT
CASSDLPRGNTEAFF
>NA|TRBV7-9|TRBJ2-7|NA
TGTGCCAGCAGCTTAAGCGGGACAAATTACGAGCAGTACTTC
CASSLSGTNYEQYF
>TRBD1|TRBV9|TRBJ1-2|NA
TGTGCCGCGGGACAGGGGGCGAAAGGCTACACCTTC
CAAGQGAKGYTF
>NA|TRBV6-5|TRBJ2-7|few
TGTGCCAGCAGTTACGACAGCTACGAGCAGTACTTC
CASSYDSYEQYF
>NA|TRBV19|TRBJ1-1|NA
TGTGCCAGTAGGGGAGGGGACGCTTTCTTT
CASRGGDAFF
>NA|TRBV13|TRBJ1-5|NA
TGTGCCAGCAGCTCCGGACGGAGTTCAAATCAGCCCCAGCATTTT
CASSSGRSSNQPQHF
>TRBD2|TRBV4-1|TRBJ2-2|NA
TGCGCCAGCAGACACCACTTAGCGGGGGCCAACACCGGGGAGCTGTTTTTT
CASRHHLAGANTGELFF
>NA|TRBV29-1|TRBJ1-2|NA
TGCAGCGTTGGAACAGGGAATGGCTACACCTTC
CSVGTGNGYTF
>NA|TRBV6-5|TRBJ2-1|NA
TGTGCCAGCAGTTTCGCTAGCGCCAATGAGCAGTTCTTC
CASSFASANEQFF
>NA|TRBV29-1|TRBJ2-5|NA
TGCAGCGTTGATTTTGGGGGTCAAGAGACCCAGTACTTC
CSVDFGGQETQYF
>NA|TRBV27|TRBJ2-7|NA
TGTGCCACCTCCCGCACCTACACCGTATACGAGCAGTACTTC
CATSRTYTVYEQYF
>NA|TRBV7-9|TRBJ2-5|NA
TGTGCCAGCAGCAACCCGGACCCGAAAGAGACCCAGTACTTC
CASSNPDPKETQYF
>NA|TRBV4-2|TRBJ1-2|few
TGTGCCAGGCATGGCTACACCTTC
CARHGYTF
>TRBD2|TRBV4-1|TRBJ2-3|NA
TGCGCCACCGCACTAGCGTTTAGCACAGATACGCAGTATTTT
CATALAFSTDTQYF
>TRBD1|TRBV27|TRBJ2-3|few
TGTGCCAGCAGTTCTGGGACAGGGGGCACAGATACGCAGTATTTT
CASSSGTGGTDTQYF
>NA|TRBV29-1|TRBJ2-2|NA
TGCAGCGTTCTGACTAGCACCGGGGAGCTGTTTTTT
CSVLTSTGELFF
>NA|TRBV30|TRBJ2-1|once
TGTGCCTGGAGCGGAGGGGCCGCCTACAATGAGCAGTTCTTC
CAWSGGAAYNEQFF
>TRBD2|TRBV2|TRBJ2-3|NA
TGTGCCAGCAGCGGGGGGTCGGCAAGCACAGATACGCAGTATTTT
CASSGGSASTDTQYF
>TRBD1|TRBV30|TRBJ1-2|NA
TGTGCCTGTGACGGACAGGGCGGCTACACCTTC
CACDGQGGYTF
>NA|TRBV25-1|TRBJ2-5|NA
TGTGCCAGCAGTGATCCCCTAGCCTCCGGAGAGACCCAGTACTTC
CASSDPLASGETQYF
>NA|TRBV13|TRBJ1-2|NA
TGTGCCAGCAGCCCTTCCGGGGTGCCGACCTATGGCTACACCTTC
CASSPSGVPTYGYTF
>NA|TRBV5-1|TRBJ1-1|few
TGCGCCAGCAGCTTGGGACGTGCAGGGGCCATGGTCTGGTACACTGAAGCTTTCTTT
CASSLGRAGAMVWYTEAFF
>TRBD1|TRBV23-1|TRBJ1-1|NA
TGCGCCAGCAGTCCTCGGGACAGGGGAGGCACTGAAGCTTTCTTT
CASSPRDRGGTEAFF
>NA|TRBV7-2|TRBJ2-5|NA
TGTGCCAGCAGCTCAACGGAGACCCAGTACTTC
CASSSTETQYF
>NA|TRBV25-1|TRBJ1-2|NA
TGTGCCAGCAGTGCCCTTCGGCTGGGCTACACCTTC
CASSALRLGYTF
>TRBD1|TRBV12-5|TRBJ2-4|NA
TGTGCTAGTGGTCCAGGACAGGACGCCAACATTCAGTACTTC
CASGPGQDANIQYF
>NA|TRBV10-3|TRBJ2-3|NA
TGTGCCATCAGTGAAACCCTCTCTAGCACAGATACGCAGTATTTT
CAISETLSSTDTQYF
>TRBD1|TRBV28|TRBJ1-5|NA
TGTGCCAGCAGTCCGGGACAGGGGATCAGAAATCAGCCCCAGCATTTT
CASSPGQGIRNQPQHF
>NA|TRBV4-1|TRBJ2-7|NA
TGCGCCAGCAGCCAAGTTGAGGTGGGGACCTACGAGCAGTACTTC
CASSQVEVGTYEQYF
>NA|TRBV9|TRBJ2-5|NA
TGTGCCAGCAGCGTAGAGGAGGGGGAGACCCAGTACTTC
CASSVEEGETQYF
>NA|TRBV4-1|TRBJ2-1|NA
TGCGCCAGCAGCCCTATGGGGGCGTATGAGCAGTTCTTC
CASSPMGAYEQFF
>TRBD2|TRBV29-1|TRBJ2-5|few
TGCAGCGTTGATCCTAGCGGGTACCAAGAGACCCAGTACTTC
CSVDPSGYQETQYF
>NA|TRBV7-2|TRBJ2-7|few
TGTGCCAGCAGCTTAAAAAGGCTCGAGCAGTACTTC
CASSLKRLEQYF
>NA|TRBV2|TRBJ1-3|NA
TGTGCCAGCAGTGAACTTGGAAACACCATATATTTT
CASSELGNTIYF
>NA|TRBV19|TRBJ2-4|NA
TGTGCCAGTAGTTCAAGTTTCAAAAACATTCAGTACTTC
CASSSSFKNIQYF
>NA|TRBV29-1|TRBJ2-5|NA
TGCAGCGTTGCCCCTGGTGGACAAGAGACCCAGTACTTC
CSVAPGGQETQYF
>NA|TRBV5-4|TRBJ1-1|NA
TGTGCCAGCAGCTTGAATCCCCAAAACCATGAAGCTTTCTTT
CASSLNPQNHEAFF
>TRBD1|TRBV13|TRBJ2-5|NA
TGTGCCAGCAGCTTGGGGACAGGAAGAGAGACCCAGTACTTC
CASSLGTGRETQYF
>TRBD2|TRBV6-5|TRBJ2-1|NA
TGTGCCGTCGGACTAAGCGGGGGCAATGAGCAGTTCTTC
CAVGLSGGNEQFF